The 28 T cell receptor beta chains below come from one sample, sequenced in a study of identical twins. Each CDR3 protein is one row after TCRdb ran MiXCR on the 5' RACE reads. The table includes 400,000 to 500,000 distinct CDR3 sequences, roughly an eighth detected once. These data were also filed under a second study, of yellow fever vaccine responses in identical twins.

Sequencing input: CD4+ T cells sorted from blood. The receptor set was obtained from a woman aged 18-29 years in good health.

The chain carries TRBV4-2 and TRBJ2-3; D gene ambiguous. Germline-derived CDR1 and CDR2 are LGHNA and YNFKEQ. There are 13 residues in the CDR3. V was clipped by 1 base and J by 4 bases, with 6 bases between them. The CDR3 region has the DNA TGTGCCAGCAGCCAAGGTTTAGCAGATACGCAGTATTTT. This sequence encodes CASSQGLADTQYF.

Only a few counts were recorded for this clonotype. The chain is built from TRBV29-1 and TRBJ2-5; D is unresolved. Per the germline V gene, CDR1 is SQVTM and CDR2 is ANQGSEA. V was trimmed by 7 bases and J by 5 bases, leaving 20 bases between them. The CDR3 covers 14 residues. CDR3 protein: CSAAQATSRETQYF. The CDR3 nucleotides are TGCAGCGCGGCACAAGCAACCTCTCGGGAGACCCAGTACTTC. The complete variable domain, with remaining parts taken from reference TRBV29-1 and TRBJ2-5, reads SAVISQKPSRDICQRGTSLTIQCQVDSQVTMMFWYRQQPGQSLTLIATANQGSEATYESGFVIDKFPISRPNLTFSTLTVSNMSPEDSSIYLCSAAQATSRETQYFGPGTRLLVL.

The V gene is TRBV4-1, the J gene TRBJ2-5; 7 bases agree with TRBD2. CDR1 MGHRA and CDR2 YSYEKL come from the germline V gene. This CDR3 spans 17 amino acids. The junction had 12 bases not matched to a gene; V was cut back by 1 base and J by 4 bases. CDR3 sequence reads: CASSQGLAALSGETQYF. CDR3 bases: TGCGCCAGCAGCCAAGGGCTAGCGGCCCTCTCAGGAGAGACCCAGTACTTC.

This clonotype was seen more than once but under ten times. The rearrangement joins TRBV29-1 to TRBJ2-5, with D perhaps TRBD1 (5 bases). The V and J ends lost 4 bases and 3 bases respectively, with 9 bases between them. CDR1 is SQVTM and CDR2 is ANQGSEA in the germline V gene. The CDR3 extends over 12 amino acids. The CDR3 sequence: CSVGQIEETQYF. CDR3 in DNA: TGCAGCGTTGGACAGATAGAAGAGACCCAGTACTTC.

V and J are TRBV5-5 and TRBJ2-3, with 8 nucleotides matching TRBD1. The junction had 13 bases not matched to a gene; V was cut back by 5 bases and J by 2 bases. Germline V gene sequence: CDR1 SGHKS, CDR2 YYEKEE (reference sequence). CDR3 length: 17 amino acids. The CDR3 nucleotides are TGTGCCAGCAGTCCTGGGGTGGGACAGGCTCTCACAGATACGCAGTATTTT. This codes for CASSPGVGQALTDTQYF.

In this sample, this clonotype turned up a few times. The V call is TRBV7-2, the J call TRBJ2-1, with D possibly being TRBD1 (7 bases). The length of the CDR3 is 16 residues. The germline CDR1 and CDR2 sequences are SGHTA and FQGNSA. V was cut by 6 bases and J by 4 bases, with 19 bases left in between. The DNA of the CDR3 is TGTGCCAGCAGAGGACAGACAGGGAGGCTATACAATGAGCAGTTCTTC. It encodes CASRGQTGRLYNEQFF.

CDR3 in DNA: TGTGCCAGCAGCTTAGTGGGGGGGCTATCCTACAATGAGCAGTTCTTC. Translation: CASSLVGGLSYNEQFF. The rearrangement joins TRBV11-2 to TRBJ2-1; possibly TRBD2 for D (7 bases). Germline CDR1 reads SGHAT; CDR2 reads FQNNGV. This CDR3 has 16 amino acids. V was trimmed by 1 base and J by 1 base, leaving 11 bases between them.

The chain joins TRBV3-1 to TRBJ2-7; possibly TRBD1 or TRBD2 for D (5 bases each). CDR3 length equals 15 residues. V lost 10 bases and J lost 3, with 22 bases in between. In germline, CDR1 is LGHDT, CDR2 YNNKEL (reference sequence). CDR3 residues: CATSQAPGTYYEQYF. The CDR3, as DNA: TGTGCCACCTCCCAAGCTCCTGGGACCTACTACGAGCAGTACTTC.

In this sample, this clonotype turned up a few times. J is TRBJ2-1 and V is TRBV7-6; 15 positions match TRBD2. CDR3 length equals 14 residues. In germline, CDR1 is SGHVS, CDR2 FNYEAQ. V dropped 5 bases and J dropped 12; count of bases not matched to a gene: 5. CDR3 DNA: TGTGCCAGCAGCCCAACGGGACTAGCGGGGGGGCAGTTCTTC. Amino acids: CASSPTGLAGGQFF. Complete variable domain (other parts from reference TRBV7-6 and TRBJ2-1): GAGVSQSPRYKVTKRGQDVALRCDPISGHVSLYWYRQALGQGPEFLTYFNYEAQQDKSGLPNDRFSAERPEGSISTLTIQRTEQRDSAMYRCASSPTGLAGGQFFGPGTRLTVL.

The chain recombines TRBV6-2 or TRBV6-3 with TRBJ2-2; tentative D call: TRBD2 (6 bases). With 6 bases removed from V and 3 bases from J, the gap between germline ends came to 11 bases. CDR1 is MNHEY and CDR2 is SVGEGT in the germline V gene. This CDR3 region has 14 residues. CDR3: CASRGGLYTGELFF. CDR3 sequence (DNA): TGTGCCAGCAGGGGCGGACTATACACCGGGGAGCTGTTTTTT.

The chain uses TRBV5-1 and TRBJ2-5; D not certain. CDR1 is SGHRS and CDR2 is YFSETQ in the germline V gene. The V end lost 0 bases, the J end lost 4 bases, and 10 bases lay between the germline ends. The CDR3 runs 14 residues. The CDR3 DNA sequence: TGCGCCAGCAGCTTGGAGGGAAACAGAGAGACCCAGTACTTC. Encoded protein: CASSLEGNRETQYF.

This clonotype was seen only a few times. This sequence joins TRBV24-1 and TRBJ2-2; possible D gene TRBD1, 6 bases. Germline V lookup: CDR1 KGHDR, CDR2 SFDVKD. V was trimmed by 4 bases and J by 4 bases, leaving 15 bases between them. This CDR3 has 16 amino acids. The CDR3 loop reads CATSDNRVGGTGELFF. The CDR3 DNA follows: TGTGCCACCAGTGACAACAGGGTTGGGGGCACCGGGGAGCTGTTTTTT.

This clonotype was detected ten times or more. J is TRBJ2-7 and V is TRBV6-2 or TRBV6-3; D gene unclear. The CDR3 covers 11 residues. CDR1 MNHEY and CDR2 SVGEGT come from the germline V gene. The V gene lost 5 bases and the J gene lost 5 bases, with 7 bases spanning the gap. CDR3 sequence: CASSRADEQYF. DNA for the CDR3: TGTGCCAGCAGTCGGGCGGACGAGCAGTACTTC.

This clonotype appeared a few times. V gene TRBV25-1 combines with J gene TRBJ2-5; D ambiguous. This CDR3 is built from 11 residues. Germline CDR1 is MGHDK and CDR2 is SYGVNS. With 4 bases removed from V and 6 bases from J, the gap between germline ends came to 6 bases. The CDR3, as DNA: TGTGCCAGCAGTGGTGGAAAGACCCAGTACTTC. It translates to CASSGGKTQYF. The full variable domain, rest sourced from reference TRBV25-1 and TRBJ2-5, is EADIYQTPRYLVIGTGKKITLECSQTMGHDKMYWYQQDPGMELHLIHYSYGVNSTEKGDLSSESTVSRIRTEHFPLTLESARPSHTSQYLCASSGGKTQYFGPGTRLLVL.

This clonotype was seen a handful of times. This rearrangement joins TRBV20-1 to TRBJ1-5; D unclear. This CDR3 spans 13 amino acids. Germline V lookup: CDR1 DFQATT, CDR2 SNEGSKA (reference sequence). V lost 0 bases to trimming and J lost 5 bases, with 8 bases between them. The CDR3 DNA sequence: TGCAGTGCTAGAGATCAGACGTATCAGCCCCAGCATTTT. This gives the protein CSARDQTYQPQHF.

This clonotype came up many times. The rearrangement uses TRBV5-1 and TRBJ2-5, with D possibly called TRBD1 or TRBD2 (5 bases each). V lost 4 bases, J lost 1 base, and 8 bases lay in between. The CDR3 contains 13 residues. The V gene's germline CDR1 is SGHRS and CDR2 YFSETQ. CDR3 nucleotide sequence: TGCGCCAGCAGCACCGGGACCCAAGAGACCCAGTACTTC. Translating gives CASSTGTQETQYF.

Ten or more counts support this clonotype. CDR3 in amino acids: CASSRNKGLYNEQFF. In nucleotides, the CDR3 is TGTGCCAGCAGCCGAAATAAGGGACTTTACAATGAGCAGTTCTTC. This chain links TRBV3-1 with TRBJ2-1, with D possibly being TRBD2 (6 bases). The CDR3 spans 15 residues. The germline V and J ends were trimmed by 4 bases and 4 bases, with 14 bases remaining between them. CDR1 is LGHDT, CDR2 YNNKEL, per germline (reference sequence).

J is TRBJ2-5 and V is TRBV20-1; D ambiguous. CDR3 length: 11 residues. The germline V gene has CDR1 DFQATT and CDR2 SNEGSKA (reference sequence). V was pared by 4 bases and J by 5 bases, with 8 bases between. As DNA, the CDR3 is TGCAGTGCTATATTTAGCGAGACCCAGTACTTC. Translated: CSAIFSETQYF.

In its sample, this clonotype was seen many times. The chain is built from TRBV7-2 and TRBJ1-1, with a possible D match to TRBD1 (6 bases). V dropped 1 base and J dropped 1 base, with 10 bases sitting between them. The CDR3 has 15 residues. Germline assignment: CDR1 SGHTA and CDR2 FQGNSA. The CDR3 reads CASSLGVGGNTEAFF. The CDR3, as DNA: TGTGCCAGCAGCTTAGGGGTAGGGGGGAACACTGAAGCTTTCTTT.

The V and J genes are TRBV20-1 and TRBJ2-5; D is perhaps TRBD2 (5 bases). This CDR3 has 13 residues. CDR1 and CDR2 (germline): DFQATT, SNEGSKA (reference sequence). The germline V and J ends were trimmed by 0 bases and 1 base, with 6 bases remaining between them. As DNA, the CDR3 is TGCAGTGCTAGAGATCTAGCCCAAGAGACCCAGTACTTC. Translation gives CSARDLAQETQYF.

In this sample, this clonotype turned up a few times. The V and J genes are TRBV7-9 and TRBJ2-1, with 9 bases fitting TRBD2. V lost 2 bases to trimming and J lost 5 bases; unmatched junction nucleotides: 4. CDR1 and CDR2 (germline): SEHNR, FQNEAQ (reference sequence). This CDR3 region has 15 residues. CDR3 coding DNA: TGTGCCAGCAGCTTACAAGCGGGAGGTAACAATGAGCAGTTCTTC. It encodes CASSLQAGGNNEQFF.

This clonotype occurred a few times. This chain uses TRBV7-3 with TRBJ2-1, with D uncertain. The V end lost 5 bases, the J end lost 9 bases, and 11 bases lay between the germline ends. Germline CDR1 is SGHTA and CDR2 is FQGTGA. There are 12 residues in the CDR3. CDR3 sequence (DNA): TGTGCCAGCAGCCTACGGTTGGGTGAGCAGTTCTTC. Amino acids: CASSLRLGEQFF.

This chain links TRBV28 with TRBJ2-1, with a weak D call TRBD2 (6 bases). The germline V gene has CDR1 MDHEN and CDR2 SYDVKM. With 3 bases removed from V and 4 bases from J, the gap between germline ends came to 22 bases. This CDR3 has 18 residues. The CDR3 spells CASSFPGRPAQGYNEQFF. DNA of the CDR3: TGTGCCAGCAGTTTCCCAGGGAGGCCCGCCCAAGGGTACAATGAGCAGTTCTTC.

This clonotype turned up a few times. The rearrangement links TRBV5-1 to TRBJ2-6; TRBD1 is a possible D gene (6 bases). The CDR3 is made up of 14 amino acids. The germline V and J ends were trimmed by 4 bases and 2 bases, with 7 bases remaining between them. CDR1 is SGHRS, CDR2 YFSETQ, per germline. The CDR3 DNA is TGCGCCAGCAGCGCAGGGGCTGGGGCCAACGTCCTGACTTTC. Translated, it gives CASSAGAGANVLTF.

This clonotype was seen at least ten times. The rearrangement uses TRBV10-3 and TRBJ2-5, with 9 bases aligning to TRBD2. The J segment lost 4 bases and the V segment lost 3 bases, leaving 6 bases of the junction unmatched. The CDR3 is 15 amino acids. Germline CDR1 ENHRY, CDR2 SYGVKD. CDR3 sequence reads: CAISENSGGVETQYF. The CDR3 DNA reads TGTGCCATCAGTGAAAATAGCGGGGGCGTAGAGACCCAGTACTTC.

This clonotype was observed a few times. This chain connects TRBV6-1 to TRBJ2-1; 11 bases line up with TRBD2. Germline V gene lookup returns CDR1 MNHNS and CDR2 SASEGT. Trimming removed 6 bases from V and 1 base from J; junction bases left unmatched: 11. The CDR3 is 18 amino acids. The CDR3 bases are TGTGCCAGCAGCCTCAGACTAGCGGGAATCCAGTCCTACAATGAGCAGTTCTTC. Translation: CASSLRLAGIQSYNEQFF.

This clonotype was found a few times. V gene TRBV7-2 combines with J gene TRBJ2-1; no definite D call. Germline V gene lookup returns CDR1 SGHTA and CDR2 FQGNSA. The CDR3 loop spans 12 amino acids. V lost 5 bases and J 6 bases, leaving 8 bases between the germline ends. The CDR3 here is CASSPVFNEQFF. The CDR3 nucleotides read TGTGCCAGCAGCCCAGTCTTCAATGAGCAGTTCTTC.

The chain uses TRBV5-1 and TRBJ2-3, with 8 bases matching TRBD1. The V gene's germline CDR1 is SGHRS and CDR2 YFSETQ. The trim removed 1 base at V and 8 bases at J, leaving 6 bases unmatched. The CDR3 is made up of 14 amino acids. Here the CDR3 reads CASSLPGQETTQYF. The CDR3 DNA reads as TGCGCCAGCAGCTTGCCGGGACAGGAGACTACGCAGTATTTT.